In this sample, the clone carrying this T cell receptor beta chain turned up once. Its target is not known. Germline V gives CDR1 KGHSH, CDR2 LQKENI. The CDR3 is 16 residues long. V shed 2 bases and J 5 bases; nucleotides not matched to a gene: 8. The data were taken from a study of cytomegalovirus exposure and HLA in healthy donors. Whole-study findings and limits: For most subjects, TCR beta sequences were reported to predict HLA-A and HLA-B alleles with accuracy.

In the PCR, 60 Vbeta and 13 Jbeta primers were used. Using immunoSEQ multiplex PCR, the repertoire was profiled, and TCRdb retains in-frame clones only, with some absent. The sample has 150,000 or so clones; around three quarters are singletons. Sequencing used PBMCs. This chain links TRBV18 with TRBJ1-1; 10 bases map to TRBD1. The origin of this receptor is a middle-aged man in good health and CMV-seronegative. CDR3 sequence (DNA): TGTGCCAGCTCACCATTTAAGACAGGGGGCGATACTGAAGCTTTCTTT. Translation gives CASSPFKTGGDTEAFF.